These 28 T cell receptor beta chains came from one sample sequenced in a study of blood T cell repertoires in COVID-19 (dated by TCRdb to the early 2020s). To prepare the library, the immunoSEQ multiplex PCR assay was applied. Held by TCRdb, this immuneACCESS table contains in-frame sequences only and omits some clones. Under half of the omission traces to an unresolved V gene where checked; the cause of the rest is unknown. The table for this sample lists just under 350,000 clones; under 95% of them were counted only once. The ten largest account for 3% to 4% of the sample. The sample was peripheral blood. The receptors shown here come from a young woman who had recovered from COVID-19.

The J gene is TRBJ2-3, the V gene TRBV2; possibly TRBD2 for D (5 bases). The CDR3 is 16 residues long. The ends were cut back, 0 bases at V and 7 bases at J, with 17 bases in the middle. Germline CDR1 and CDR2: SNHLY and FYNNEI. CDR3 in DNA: TGTGCCAGCAGTGAAGCTTCCAGCGGAACCGATTATACGCAGTATTTT. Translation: CASSEASSGTDYTQYF.

For the CDR3, the DNA is TGTGCCAGCAGCTTAGCCCCCCTCTATGGCTACACCTTC. Translating it yields CASSLAPLYGYTF. The rearrangement links TRBV7-9 to TRBJ1-2; D is unresolved. This CDR3 contains 13 residues. The V gene's germline CDR1 is SEHNR and CDR2 FQNEAQ (reference sequence). The ends were cut back, 0 bases at V and 4 bases at J, with 6 bases in the middle.

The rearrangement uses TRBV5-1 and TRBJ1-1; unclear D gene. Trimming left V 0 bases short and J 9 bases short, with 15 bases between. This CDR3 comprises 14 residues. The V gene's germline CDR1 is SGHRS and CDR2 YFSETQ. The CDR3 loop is CASSLAKSYAKAFF. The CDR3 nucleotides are TGCGCCAGCAGCTTGGCCAAGAGCTACGCAAAAGCTTTCTTT.

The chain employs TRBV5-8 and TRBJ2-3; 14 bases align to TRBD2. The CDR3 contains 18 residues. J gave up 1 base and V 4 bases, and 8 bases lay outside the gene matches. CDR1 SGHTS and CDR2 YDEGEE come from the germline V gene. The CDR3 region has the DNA TGTGCCAGCAGCACCGGGACTAGCGGGAGTGGGGGCACAGATACGCAGTATTTT. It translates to CASSTGTSGSGGTDTQYF.

The CDR3 is CASSLRRTSGSSAETQYF. In DNA form, the CDR3 reads TGTGCCAGCAGTTTAAGGAGGACTAGCGGGAGTTCTGCGGAGACCCAGTACTTC. V and J are TRBV27 and TRBJ2-5; 13 bases are shared with TRBD2. Germline-derived CDR1 and CDR2 are MNHEY and SMNVEV (reference sequence). With 2 bases clipped from V and 5 bases from J, the junction kept 11 bases outside the gene matches. The CDR3 has 18 amino acids.

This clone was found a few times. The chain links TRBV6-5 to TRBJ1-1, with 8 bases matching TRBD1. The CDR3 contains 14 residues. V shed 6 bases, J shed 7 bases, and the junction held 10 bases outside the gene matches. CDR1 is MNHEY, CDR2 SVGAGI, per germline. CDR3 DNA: TGTGCCAGCAGGTCTGACAGGGGAGTACTTGAAGCTTTCTTT. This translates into CASRSDRGVLEAFF.

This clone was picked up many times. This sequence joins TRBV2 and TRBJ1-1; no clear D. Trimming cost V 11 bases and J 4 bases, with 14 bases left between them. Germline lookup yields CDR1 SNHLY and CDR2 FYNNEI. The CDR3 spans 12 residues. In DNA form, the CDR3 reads TGTGCCGGGCAAGGCGAGGGCACTGAAGCTTTCTTT. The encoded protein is CAGQGEGTEAFF. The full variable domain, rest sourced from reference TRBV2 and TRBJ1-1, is EPEVTQTPSHQVTQMGQEVILRCVPISNHLYFYWYRQILGQKVEFLVSFYNNEISEKSEIFDDQFSVERPDGSNFTLKIRSTKLEDSAMYFCAGQGEGTEAFFGQGTRLTVV.

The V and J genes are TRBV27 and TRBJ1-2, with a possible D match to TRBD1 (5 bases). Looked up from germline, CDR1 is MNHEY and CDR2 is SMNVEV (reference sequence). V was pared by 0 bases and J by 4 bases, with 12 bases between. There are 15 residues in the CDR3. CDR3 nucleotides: TGTGCCAGCAGTTTATCAGTTTCGGGGGTCTATGGCTACACCTTC. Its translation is CASSLSVSGVYGYTF.

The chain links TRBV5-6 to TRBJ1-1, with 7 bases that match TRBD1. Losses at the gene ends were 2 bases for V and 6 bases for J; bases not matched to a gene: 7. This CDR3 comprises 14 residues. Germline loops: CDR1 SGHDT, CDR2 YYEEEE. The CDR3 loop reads CASSFRDRVPEAFF. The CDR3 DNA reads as TGTGCCAGCAGCTTCAGAGACAGGGTCCCTGAAGCTTTCTTT.

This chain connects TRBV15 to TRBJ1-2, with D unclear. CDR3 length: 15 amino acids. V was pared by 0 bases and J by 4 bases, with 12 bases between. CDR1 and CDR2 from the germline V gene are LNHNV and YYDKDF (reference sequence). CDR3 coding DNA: TGTGCCACCAGCAGAGATCGAGTTACGAGCTATGGCTACACCTTC. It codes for CATSRDRVTSYGYTF.

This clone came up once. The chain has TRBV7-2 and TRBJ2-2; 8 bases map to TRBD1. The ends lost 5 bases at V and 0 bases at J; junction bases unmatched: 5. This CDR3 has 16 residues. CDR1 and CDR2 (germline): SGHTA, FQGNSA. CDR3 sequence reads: CASSPWTGPNTGELFF. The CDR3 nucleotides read TGTGCCAGCAGCCCCTGGACAGGGCCGAACACCGGGGAGCTGTTTTTT.

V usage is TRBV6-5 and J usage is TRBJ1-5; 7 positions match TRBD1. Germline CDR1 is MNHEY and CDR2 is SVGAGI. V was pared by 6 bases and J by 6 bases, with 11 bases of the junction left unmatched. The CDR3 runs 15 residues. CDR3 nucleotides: TGTGCCAGCAGGCCCGAGACAGGGTCGGGTCAGCCCCAGCATTTT. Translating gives CASRPETGSGQPQHF.

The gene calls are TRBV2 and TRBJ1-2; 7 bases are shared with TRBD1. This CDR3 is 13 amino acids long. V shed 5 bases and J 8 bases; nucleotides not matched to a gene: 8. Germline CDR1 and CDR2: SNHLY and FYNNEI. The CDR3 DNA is TGTGCCAGCAGTTACGACAGGGCCCAGGGCTACACCTTC. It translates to CASSYDRAQGYTF. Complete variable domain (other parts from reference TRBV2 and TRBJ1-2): EPEVTQTPSHQVTQMGQEVILRCVPISNHLYFYWYRQILGQKVEFLVSFYNNEISEKSEIFDDQFSVERPDGSNFTLKIRSTKLEDSAMYFCASSYDRAQGYTFGSGTRLTVV.

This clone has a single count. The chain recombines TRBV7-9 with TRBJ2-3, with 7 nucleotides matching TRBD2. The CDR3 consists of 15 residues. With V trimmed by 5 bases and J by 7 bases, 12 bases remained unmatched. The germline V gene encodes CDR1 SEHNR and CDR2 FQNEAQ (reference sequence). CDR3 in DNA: TGTGCCAGCAGCGGGATAGCGGGCCAGGCGAATACGCAGTATTTT. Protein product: CASSGIAGQANTQYF. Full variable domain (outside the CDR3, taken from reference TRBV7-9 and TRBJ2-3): DTGVSQNPRHKITKRGQNVTFRCDPISEHNRLYWYRQTLGQGPEFLTYFQNEAQLEKSRLLSDRFSAERPKGSFSTLEIQRTEQGDSAMYLCASSGIAGQANTQYFGPGTRLTVL.

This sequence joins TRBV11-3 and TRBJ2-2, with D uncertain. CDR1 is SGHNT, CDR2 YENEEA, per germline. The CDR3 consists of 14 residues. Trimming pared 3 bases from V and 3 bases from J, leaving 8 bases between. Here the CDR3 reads CASSFSRYTGELFF. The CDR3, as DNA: TGTGCCAGCAGCTTTTCCAGATACACCGGGGAGCTGTTTTTT.

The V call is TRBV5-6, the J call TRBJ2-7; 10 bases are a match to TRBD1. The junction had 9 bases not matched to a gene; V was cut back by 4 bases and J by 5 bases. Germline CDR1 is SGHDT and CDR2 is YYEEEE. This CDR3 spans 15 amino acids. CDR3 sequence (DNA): TGTGCCAGCAGCCTGTTAGGGACAGGGGAAAACGAGCAGTACGTC. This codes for CASSLLGTGENEQYV.

The CDR3 protein is CASSHGTSGIYLNEQFF. Here the CDR3 DNA reads TGTGCCAGCAGCCATGGGACTAGCGGGATCTACTTGAATGAGCAGTTCTTC. The chain recombines TRBV7-9 with TRBJ2-1, with 13 nucleotides matching TRBD2. Germline V CDR1 and CDR2: SEHNR, FQNEAQ (reference sequence). The CDR3 is 17 amino acids. The V gene end was trimmed by 5 bases and the J gene end by 7 bases; junction bases not matched to a gene: 11.

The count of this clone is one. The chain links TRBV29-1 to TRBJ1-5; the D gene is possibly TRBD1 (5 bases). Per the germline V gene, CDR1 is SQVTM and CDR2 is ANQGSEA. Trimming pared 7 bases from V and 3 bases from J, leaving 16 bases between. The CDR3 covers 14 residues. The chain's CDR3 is CSAWRGPNNQPQHF. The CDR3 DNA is TGCAGCGCCTGGAGGGGCCCCAACAATCAGCCCCAGCATTTT.

The CDR3 DNA follows: TGTGCCAGCAGCCGTTACAGGGAACCGAACACTGAAGCTTTCTTT. The encoded protein is CASSRYREPNTEAFF. The chain recombines TRBV7-2 with TRBJ1-1, with TRBD1 as a possible D gene (6 bases). Trimming removed 5 bases at V and 1 base at J, with 14 bases between. Germline CDR1 SGHTA, CDR2 FQGNSA. The CDR3 is 15 residues long.

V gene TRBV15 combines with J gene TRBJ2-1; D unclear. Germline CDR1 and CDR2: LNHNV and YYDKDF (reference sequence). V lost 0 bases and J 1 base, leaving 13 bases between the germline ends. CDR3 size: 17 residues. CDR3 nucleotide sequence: TGTGCCACCAGCAGAGACATCAGGATGATGTCCTACAATGAGCAGTTCTTC. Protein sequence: CATSRDIRMMSYNEQFF.

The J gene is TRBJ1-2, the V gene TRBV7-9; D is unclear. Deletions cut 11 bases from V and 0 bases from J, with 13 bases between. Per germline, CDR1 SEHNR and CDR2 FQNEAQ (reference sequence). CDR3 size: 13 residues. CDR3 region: CASSYDTNYGYTF. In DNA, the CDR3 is TGTGCCTCATCCTATGACACTAACTATGGCTACACCTTC.

CDR3 nucleotides: TGTGCCAGCAGCTCCCAATCCTACAATGAGCAGTTCTTC. Translated, it gives CASSSQSYNEQFF. The chain employs TRBV11-3 and TRBJ2-1; D unclear. The CDR3 runs 13 residues. With 4 bases removed from V and 1 base from J, the gap between germline ends came to 5 bases. Germline values: CDR1 SGHNT, CDR2 YENEEA.

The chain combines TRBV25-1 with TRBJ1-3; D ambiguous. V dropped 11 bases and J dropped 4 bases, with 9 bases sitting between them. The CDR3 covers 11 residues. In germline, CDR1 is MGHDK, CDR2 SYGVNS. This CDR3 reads CAAKEGNTIYF. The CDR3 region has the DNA TGTGCCGCTAAAGAAGGAAACACCATATATTTT.

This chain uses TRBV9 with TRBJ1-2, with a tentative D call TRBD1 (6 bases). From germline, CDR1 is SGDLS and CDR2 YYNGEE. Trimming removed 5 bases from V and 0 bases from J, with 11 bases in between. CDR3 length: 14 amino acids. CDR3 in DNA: TGTGCCAGCAGGGAACAGGGAACTAACTATGGCTACACCTTC. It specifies CASREQGTNYGYTF.

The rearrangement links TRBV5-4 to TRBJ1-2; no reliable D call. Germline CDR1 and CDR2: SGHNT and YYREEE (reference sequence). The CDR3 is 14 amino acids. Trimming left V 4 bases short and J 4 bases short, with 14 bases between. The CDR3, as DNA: TGTGCCAGCAGCCCCAACATTCTCTCCTATGGCTACACCTTC. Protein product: CASSPNILSYGYTF. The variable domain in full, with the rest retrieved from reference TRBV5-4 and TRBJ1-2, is ETGVTQSPTHLIKTRGQQVTLRCSSQSGHNTVSWYQQALGQGPQFIFQYYREEENGRGNFPPRFSGLQFPNYSSELNVNALELDDSALYLCASSPNILSYGYTFGSGTRLTVV.

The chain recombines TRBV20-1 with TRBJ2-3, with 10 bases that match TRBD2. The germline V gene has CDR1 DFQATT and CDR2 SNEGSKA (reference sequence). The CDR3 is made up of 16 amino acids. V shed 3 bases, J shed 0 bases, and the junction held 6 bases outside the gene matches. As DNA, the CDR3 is TGCAGTGCTAGTCCTCGGACTAGCGGAAGCACAGATACGCAGTATTTT. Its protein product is CSASPRTSGSTDTQYF.

The CDR3, as DNA: TGTGCCAGCAGTTTATTCCGGGGTACCACTACGCAGTATTTT. Translating gives CASSLFRGTTTQYF. The V call is TRBV28, the J call TRBJ2-3, with D perhaps matching TRBD2 (5 bases). The CDR3 loop spans 14 amino acids. The germline CDR1 and CDR2 sequences are MDHEN and SYDVKM. Trimming left V 1 base short and J 8 bases short, with 13 bases between.

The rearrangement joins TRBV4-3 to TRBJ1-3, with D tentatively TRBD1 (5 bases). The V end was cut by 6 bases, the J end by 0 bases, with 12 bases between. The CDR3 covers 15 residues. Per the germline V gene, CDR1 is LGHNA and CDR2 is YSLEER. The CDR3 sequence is CASRYDRDSGNTIYF. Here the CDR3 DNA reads TGCGCCAGCAGGTACGACAGAGACTCTGGAAACACCATATATTTT.